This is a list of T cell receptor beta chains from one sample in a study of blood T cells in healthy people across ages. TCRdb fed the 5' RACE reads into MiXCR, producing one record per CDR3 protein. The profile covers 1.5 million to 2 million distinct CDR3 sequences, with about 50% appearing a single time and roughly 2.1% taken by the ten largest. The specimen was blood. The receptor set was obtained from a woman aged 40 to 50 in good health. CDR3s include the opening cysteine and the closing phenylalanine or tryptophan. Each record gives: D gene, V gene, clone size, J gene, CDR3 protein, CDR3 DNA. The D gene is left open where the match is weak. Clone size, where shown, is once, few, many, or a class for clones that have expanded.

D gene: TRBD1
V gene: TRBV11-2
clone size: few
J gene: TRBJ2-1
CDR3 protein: CASGGTGSNEQFF
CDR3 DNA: TGTGCCAGCGGCGGGACAGGGAGTAATGAGCAGTTCTTC

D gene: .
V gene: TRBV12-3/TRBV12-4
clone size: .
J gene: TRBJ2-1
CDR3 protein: CASLVIGNEQFF
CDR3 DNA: TGTGCCAGCCTGGTGATAGGTAATGAGCAGTTCTTC

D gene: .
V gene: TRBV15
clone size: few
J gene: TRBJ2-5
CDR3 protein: CATSSGGQLETQYF
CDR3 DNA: TGTGCCACCAGCAGCGGCGGACAGTTGGAGACCCAGTACTTC

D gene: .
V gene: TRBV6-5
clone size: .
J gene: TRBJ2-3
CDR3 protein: CANSYSWGGTDTQYF
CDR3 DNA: TGTGCCAACAGTTACTCGTGGGGGGGCACAGATACGCAGTATTTT

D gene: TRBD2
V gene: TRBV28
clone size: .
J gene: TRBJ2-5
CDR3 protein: CASSMGTSGGGETQYF
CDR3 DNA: TGTGCCAGCAGTATGGGCACTAGCGGGGGTGGGGAGACCCAGTACTTC

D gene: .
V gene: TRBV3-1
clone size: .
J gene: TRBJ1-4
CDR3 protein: CASSQDFWQGGEKLFF
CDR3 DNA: TGTGCCAGCAGCCAAGACTTTTGGCAGGGAGGCGAAAAACTGTTTTTT

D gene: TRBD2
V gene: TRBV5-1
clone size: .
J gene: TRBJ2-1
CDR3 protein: CASSSLSGGASHNEQFF
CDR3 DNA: TGCGCCAGCAGCTCCCTTAGCGGGGGTGCCTCCCACAATGAGCAGTTCTTC

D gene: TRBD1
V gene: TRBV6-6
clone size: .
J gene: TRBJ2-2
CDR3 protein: CASSYSGTGLTGELFF
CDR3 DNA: TGTGCCAGCAGTTACTCCGGGACAGGGTTGACCGGGGAGCTGTTTTTT

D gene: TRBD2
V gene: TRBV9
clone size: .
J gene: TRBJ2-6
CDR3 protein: CASSRSGASGVSSGANVLTF
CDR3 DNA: TGTGCCAGCAGCCGTTCCGGGGCTAGCGGTGTTAGCTCTGGGGCCAACGTCCTGACTTTC

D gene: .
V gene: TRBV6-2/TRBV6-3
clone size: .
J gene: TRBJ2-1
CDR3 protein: CASSKTGFLSYNEQFF
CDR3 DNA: TGTGCCAGCAGTAAAACAGGGTTTCTATCCTACAATGAGCAGTTCTTC

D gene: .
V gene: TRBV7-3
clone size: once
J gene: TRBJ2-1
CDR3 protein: CASSLEGHDEQFF
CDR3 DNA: TGTGCCAGCAGCTTAGAAGGCCACGATGAGCAGTTCTTC

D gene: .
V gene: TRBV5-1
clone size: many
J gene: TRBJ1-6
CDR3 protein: CASSLDRVGNSPLHF
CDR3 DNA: TGCGCCAGCAGCTTGGACAGGGTCGGGAATTCACCCCTCCACTTT

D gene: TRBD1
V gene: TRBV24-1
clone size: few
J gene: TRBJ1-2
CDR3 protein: CATSDSTGVGYTF
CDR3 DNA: TGTGCCACCAGTGACTCGACAGGGGTCGGCTACACCTTC

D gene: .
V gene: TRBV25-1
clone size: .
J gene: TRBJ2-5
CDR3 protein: CASSVWGLYQETQYF
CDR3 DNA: TGTGCCAGCAGTGTTTGGGGGTTGTACCAAGAGACCCAGTACTTC

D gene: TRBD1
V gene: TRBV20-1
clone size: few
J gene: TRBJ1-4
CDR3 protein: CSATSFGTGFNEKLFF
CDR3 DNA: TGCAGTGCCACATCTTTTGGGACAGGGTTTAATGAAAAACTGTTTTTT

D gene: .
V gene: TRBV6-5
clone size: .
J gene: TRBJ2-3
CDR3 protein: CASGEDTQYF
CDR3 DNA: TGTGCCAGCGGAGAAGATACGCAGTATTTT

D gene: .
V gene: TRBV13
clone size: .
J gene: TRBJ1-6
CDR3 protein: CASSLGRTYNSPLHF
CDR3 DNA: TGTGCCAGCAGCCTCGGACGGACCTATAATTCACCCCTCCACTTT

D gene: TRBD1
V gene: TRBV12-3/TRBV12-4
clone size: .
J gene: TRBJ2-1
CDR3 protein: CASSLMDRLFNEQFF
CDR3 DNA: TGTGCCAGCAGTTTAATGGACAGGCTATTCAATGAGCAGTTCTTC

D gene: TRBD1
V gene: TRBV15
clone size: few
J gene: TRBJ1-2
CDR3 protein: CATTPGGSGGGYTF
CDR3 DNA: TGTGCCACCACCCCAGGAGGGTCAGGGGGAGGCTACACCTTC

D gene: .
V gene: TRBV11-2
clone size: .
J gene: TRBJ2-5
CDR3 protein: CASSSSNLDEQYF
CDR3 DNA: TGTGCCAGCAGCTCAAGCAATTTAGATGAGCAGTACTTC

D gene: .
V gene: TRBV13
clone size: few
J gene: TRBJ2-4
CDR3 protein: CASSSGESKNIQYF
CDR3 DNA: TGTGCCAGCAGCTCCGGGGAAAGCAAAAACATTCAGTACTTC

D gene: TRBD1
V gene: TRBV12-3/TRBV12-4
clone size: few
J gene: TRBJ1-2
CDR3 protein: CASNSDRVYGYTF
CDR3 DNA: TGTGCCAGCAACTCTGACAGGGTCTATGGCTACACCTTC

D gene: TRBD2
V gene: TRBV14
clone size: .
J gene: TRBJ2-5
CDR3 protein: CASSQPPGLLAGLETQYF
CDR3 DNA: TGTGCCAGCAGCCAACCTCCGGGACTACTAGCTGGTTTGGAGACCCAGTACTTC

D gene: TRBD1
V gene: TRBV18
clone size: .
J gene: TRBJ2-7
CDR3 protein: CASSPRITGGPSYEQYF
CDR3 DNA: TGTGCCAGCTCACCACGGATTACAGGGGGTCCCTCCTACGAGCAGTACTTC

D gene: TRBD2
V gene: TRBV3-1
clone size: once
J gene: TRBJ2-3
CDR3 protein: CASSNGGSPDTQYF
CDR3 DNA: TGTGCCAGCTCAAACGGGGGGAGCCCAGATACGCAGTATTTT

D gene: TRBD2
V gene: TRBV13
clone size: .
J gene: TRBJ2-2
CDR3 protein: CATKAGENTGELFF
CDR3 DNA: TGTGCCACTAAAGCGGGGGAGAACACCGGGGAGCTGTTTTTT

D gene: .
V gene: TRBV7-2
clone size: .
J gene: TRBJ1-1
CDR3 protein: CASSLGPRSVTEAFF
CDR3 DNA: TGTGCCAGCAGCTTGGGACCGCGTTCAGTTACTGAAGCTTTCTTT

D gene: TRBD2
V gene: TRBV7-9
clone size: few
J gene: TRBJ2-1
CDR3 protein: CASSPLAGGRGDEQFF
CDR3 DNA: TGTGCCAGCAGCCCGCTAGCGGGGGGGCGCGGTGATGAGCAGTTCTTC

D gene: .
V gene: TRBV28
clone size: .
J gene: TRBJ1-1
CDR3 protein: CASSLPLITEAFF
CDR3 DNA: TGTGCCAGCAGTTTACCACTGATCACTGAAGCTTTCTTT

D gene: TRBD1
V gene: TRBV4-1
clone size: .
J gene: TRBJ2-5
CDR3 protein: CASSQDLRGTGTQYF
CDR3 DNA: TGCGCCAGCAGCCAAGATTTGCGAGGGACAGGGACGCAGTACTTC

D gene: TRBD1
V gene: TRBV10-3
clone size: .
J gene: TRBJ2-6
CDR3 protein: CAISERGRGQAGANVLTF
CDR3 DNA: TGTGCCATCAGCGAGAGGGGCAGGGGACAGGCTGGGGCCAACGTCCTGACTTTC

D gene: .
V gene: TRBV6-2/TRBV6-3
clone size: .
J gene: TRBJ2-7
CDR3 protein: CASSYSWVYEQYF
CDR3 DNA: TGTGCCAGCAGTTACTCATGGGTCTACGAGCAGTACTTC

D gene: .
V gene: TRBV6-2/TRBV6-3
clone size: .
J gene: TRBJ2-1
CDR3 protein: CASSYWGRSWFF
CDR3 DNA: TGTGCCAGCAGTTACTGGGGTAGAAGTTGGTTCTTC

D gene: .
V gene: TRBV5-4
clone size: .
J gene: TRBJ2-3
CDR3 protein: CASSLYPGTSRPDTQYF
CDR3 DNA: TGTGCCAGCAGCCTCTATCCCGGGACCTCACGACCAGATACGCAGTATTTT

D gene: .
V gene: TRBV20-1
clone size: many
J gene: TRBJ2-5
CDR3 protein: CSARREQETQYF
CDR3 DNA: TGCAGTGCACGTAGGGAACAAGAGACCCAGTACTTC

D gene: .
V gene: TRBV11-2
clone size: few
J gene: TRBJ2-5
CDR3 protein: CASSPSSSGYGLETQYF
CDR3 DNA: TGTGCCAGCAGCCCATCGTCGTCCGGGTATGGTTTGGAGACCCAGTACTTC

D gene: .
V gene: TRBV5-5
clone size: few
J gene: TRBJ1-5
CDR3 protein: CASSLELLGNQPQHF
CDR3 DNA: TGTGCCAGCAGCTTGGAGCTTTTGGGCAATCAGCCCCAGCATTTT

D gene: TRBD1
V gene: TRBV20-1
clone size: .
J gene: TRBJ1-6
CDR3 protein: CSAKTGVYNSPLHF
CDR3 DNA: TGCAGTGCCAAAACAGGGGTCTATAATTCACCCCTCCACTTT

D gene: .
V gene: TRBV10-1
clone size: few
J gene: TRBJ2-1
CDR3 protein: CASSVSLQGMDEQFF
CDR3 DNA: TGCGCCAGCAGTGTATCCCTACAGGGAATGGATGAGCAGTTCTTC

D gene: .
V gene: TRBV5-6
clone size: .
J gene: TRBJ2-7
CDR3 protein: CASSLDGGGKTYEQYF
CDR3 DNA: TGTGCCAGCAGCTTGGATGGAGGGGGGAAAACCTACGAGCAGTACTTC

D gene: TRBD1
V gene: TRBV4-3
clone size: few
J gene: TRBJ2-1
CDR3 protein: CASSQPGQGGSYNEQFF
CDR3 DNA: TGCGCCAGCAGCCAACCGGGACAGGGTGGCTCCTACAATGAGCAGTTCTTC

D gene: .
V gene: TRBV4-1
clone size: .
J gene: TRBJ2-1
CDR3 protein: CASSQGTGHNSNEQFF
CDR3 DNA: TGCGCCAGCAGCCAAGGGACTGGGCACAACTCTAATGAGCAGTTCTTC

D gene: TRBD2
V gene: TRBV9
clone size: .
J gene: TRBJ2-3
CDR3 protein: CASSAAGGLLDTQYF
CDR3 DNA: TGTGCCAGCAGCGCGGCGGGGGGGCTGCTTGATACGCAGTATTTT

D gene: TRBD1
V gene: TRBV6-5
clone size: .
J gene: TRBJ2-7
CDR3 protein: CASSSPDRTGSEQYF
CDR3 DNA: TGTGCCAGCAGTTCCCCGGACAGGACAGGGTCCGAGCAGTACTTC

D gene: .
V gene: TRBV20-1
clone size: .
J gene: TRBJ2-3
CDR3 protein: CSAKRSGSADTQYF
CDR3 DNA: TGCAGTGCTAAGAGGAGCGGTAGCGCAGATACGCAGTATTTT